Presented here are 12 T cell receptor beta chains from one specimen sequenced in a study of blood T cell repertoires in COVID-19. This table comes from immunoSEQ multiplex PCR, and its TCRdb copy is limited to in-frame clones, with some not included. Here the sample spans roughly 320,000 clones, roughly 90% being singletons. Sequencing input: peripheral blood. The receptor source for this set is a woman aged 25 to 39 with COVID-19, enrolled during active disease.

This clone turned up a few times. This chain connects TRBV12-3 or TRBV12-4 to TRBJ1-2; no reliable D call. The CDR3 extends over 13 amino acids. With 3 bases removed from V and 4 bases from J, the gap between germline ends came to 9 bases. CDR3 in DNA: TGTGCCAGCAGTTTCAGTCGGAGCTATGGCTACACCTTC. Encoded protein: CASSFSRSYGYTF.

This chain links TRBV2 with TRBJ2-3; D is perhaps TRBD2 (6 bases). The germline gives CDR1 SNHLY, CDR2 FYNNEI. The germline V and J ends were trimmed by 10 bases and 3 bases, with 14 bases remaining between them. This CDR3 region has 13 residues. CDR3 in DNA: TGTGCCACCCGGGCGCTAGCGACAGATACGCAGTATTTT. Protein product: CATRALATDTQYF.

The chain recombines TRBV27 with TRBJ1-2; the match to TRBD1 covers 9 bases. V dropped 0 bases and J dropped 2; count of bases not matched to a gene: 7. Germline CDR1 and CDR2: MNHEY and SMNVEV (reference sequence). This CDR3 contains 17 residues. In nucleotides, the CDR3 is TGTGCCAGCAGTTTATCGGGGGACAGGGCAAGCAACTATGGCTACACCTTC. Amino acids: CASSLSGDRASNYGYTF.

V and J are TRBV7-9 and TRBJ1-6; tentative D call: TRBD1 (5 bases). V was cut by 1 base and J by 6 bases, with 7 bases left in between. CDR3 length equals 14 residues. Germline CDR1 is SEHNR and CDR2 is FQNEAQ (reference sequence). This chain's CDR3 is CASSLVGVNSPLHF. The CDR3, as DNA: TGTGCCAGCAGCTTAGTAGGGGTTAATTCACCCCTCCACTTT.

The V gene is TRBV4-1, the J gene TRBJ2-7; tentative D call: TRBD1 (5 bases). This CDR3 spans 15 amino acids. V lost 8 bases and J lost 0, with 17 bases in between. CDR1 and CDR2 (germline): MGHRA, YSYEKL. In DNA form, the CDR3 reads TGCGCCAGCGCCAGGGAAGGGCCATACTCCTACGAGCAGTACGTC. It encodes CASAREGPYSYEQYV.

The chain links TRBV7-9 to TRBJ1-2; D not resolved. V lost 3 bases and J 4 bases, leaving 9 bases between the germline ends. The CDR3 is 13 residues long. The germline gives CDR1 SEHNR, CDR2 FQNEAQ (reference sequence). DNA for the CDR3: TGTGCCAGCAGCTTTGGGCAGGTCTATGGCTACACCTTC. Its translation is CASSFGQVYGYTF.

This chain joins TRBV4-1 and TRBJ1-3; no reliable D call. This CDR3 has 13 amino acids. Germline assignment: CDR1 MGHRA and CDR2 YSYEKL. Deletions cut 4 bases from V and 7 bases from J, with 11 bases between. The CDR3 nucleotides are TGCGCCAGCAGCCGGCTAGAGGGCAACACCATATATTTT. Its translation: CASSRLEGNTIYF.

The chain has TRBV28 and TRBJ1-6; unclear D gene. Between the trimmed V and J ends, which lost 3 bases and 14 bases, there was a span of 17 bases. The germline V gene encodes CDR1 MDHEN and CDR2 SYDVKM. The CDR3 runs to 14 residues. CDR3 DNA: TGTGCCAGCAGTTTTCCTGGCACAGTGCATACCCTCCACTTT. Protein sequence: CASSFPGTVHTLHF.

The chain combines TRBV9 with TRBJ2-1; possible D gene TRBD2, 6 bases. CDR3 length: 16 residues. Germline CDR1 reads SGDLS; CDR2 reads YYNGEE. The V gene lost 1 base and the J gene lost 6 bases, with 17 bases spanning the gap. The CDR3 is CASSVIRIAALNEQFF. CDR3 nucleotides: TGTGCCAGCAGCGTAATTAGGATAGCGGCGCTCAATGAGCAGTTCTTC.

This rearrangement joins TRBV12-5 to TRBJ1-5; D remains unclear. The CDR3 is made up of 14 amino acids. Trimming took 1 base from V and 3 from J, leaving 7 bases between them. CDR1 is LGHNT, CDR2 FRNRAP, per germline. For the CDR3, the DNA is TGTGCTAGTGGTTTGGCCACAAACAATCAGCCCCAGCATTTT. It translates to CASGLATNNQPQHF.

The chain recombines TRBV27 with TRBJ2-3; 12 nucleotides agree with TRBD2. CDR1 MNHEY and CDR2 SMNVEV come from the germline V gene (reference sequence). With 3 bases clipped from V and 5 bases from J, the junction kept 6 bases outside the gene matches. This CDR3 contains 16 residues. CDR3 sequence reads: CASSFRTSGAVDTQYF. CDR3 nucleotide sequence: TGTGCCAGCAGTTTTAGGACTAGCGGGGCGGTAGATACGCAGTATTTT.

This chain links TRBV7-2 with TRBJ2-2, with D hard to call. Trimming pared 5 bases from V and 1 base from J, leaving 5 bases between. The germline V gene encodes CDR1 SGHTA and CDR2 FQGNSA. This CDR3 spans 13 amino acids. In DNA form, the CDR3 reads TGTGCCAGCAGCCCAAAGAACACCGGGGAGCTGTTTTTT. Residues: CASSPKNTGELFF.